The 9 T cell receptor beta chains reported below all come from one sample, sequenced in a study of blood T cell repertoires in COVID-19. Repertoires were generated with immunoSEQ multiplex PCR, while TCRdb's copy carries only in-frame clones and drops some. The repertoire includes approximately 89,000 clones, roughly 85% of them detected once, and roughly 4.3% sits in the top ten. The specimen sequenced was peripheral blood. Receptors originate from a man aged 65 to 85 with acute or convalescent COVID-19.

The rearrangement uses TRBV6-2 or TRBV6-3 and TRBJ2-6, with 7 bases matching TRBD2. Germline V CDR1 and CDR2: MNHEY, SVGEGT. The CDR3 consists of 17 residues. J was trimmed by 2 bases and V by 2 bases; bases with no gene match: 6. CDR3 residues: CASSYRSGLAGANVLTF. CDR3 in DNA: TGTGCCAGCAGTTACAGGAGCGGACTAGCTGGGGCCAACGTCCTGACTTTC.

V gene TRBV9 combines with J gene TRBJ2-1; TRBD2 might be the D (6 bases). Per the germline V gene, CDR1 is SGDLS and CDR2 is YYNGEE. V lost 0 bases and J 4 bases, leaving 14 bases between the germline ends. The CDR3 consists of 16 residues. Here the CDR3 reads CASSVEMAGWYNEQFF. Written as DNA, the CDR3 is TGTGCCAGCAGCGTAGAGATGGCGGGGTGGTACAATGAGCAGTTCTTC.

The chain joins TRBV6-5 to TRBJ1-1, with TRBD1 matching 7 bases. Per the germline V gene, CDR1 is MNHEY and CDR2 is SVGAGI. The CDR3 extends over 14 amino acids. Trimming at V came to 0 bases and at J to 11 bases, leaving 9 bases not matched to a gene. CDR3 sequence: CASSYSRSQGVAFF. In DNA form, the CDR3 reads TGTGCCAGCAGTTACTCGAGGAGTCAGGGGGTGGCTTTCTTT.

The chain carries TRBV15 and TRBJ1-6, with TRBD1 matching 8 bases. This CDR3 spans 16 amino acids. CDR1 LNHNV and CDR2 YYDKDF come from the germline V gene (reference sequence). The J segment lost 6 bases and the V segment lost 0 bases, leaving 4 bases of the junction unmatched. CDR3 nucleotide sequence: TGTGCCACCAGCAGAGACCCGGGACAGGTTAATTCACCCCTCCACTTT. This sequence encodes CATSRDPGQVNSPLHF.

The gene calls are TRBV19 and TRBJ2-1; D may be TRBD2 (7 bases). Trimming pared 5 bases from V and 9 bases from J, leaving 17 bases between. The CDR3 contains 14 residues. Germline assignment: CDR1 LNHDA and CDR2 SQIVND (reference sequence). CDR3: CASSQGGAFGEQFF. Here the CDR3 DNA reads TGTGCCAGTAGTCAAGGGGGGGCCTTCGGTGAGCAGTTCTTC. Using reference TRBV19 and TRBJ2-1 for the parts outside the CDR3, the full variable domain is DGGITQSPKYLFRKEGQNVTLSCEQNLNHDAMYWYRQDPGQGLRLIYYSQIVNDFQKGDIAEGYSVSREKKESFPLTVTSAQKNPTAFYLCASSQGGAFGEQFFGPGTRLTVL.

The rearrangement uses TRBV19 and TRBJ2-3, with a possible D match to TRBD1 (6 bases). With 3 bases removed from V and 3 bases from J, the gap between germline ends came to 10 bases. The CDR3 extends over 14 amino acids. Germline V gene lookup returns CDR1 LNHDA and CDR2 SQIVND (reference sequence). CDR3 DNA sequence: TGTGCCAGTAGTATCCGCAGGGGTACAGATACGCAGTATTTT. Its translation is CASSIRRGTDTQYF.

The chain is built from TRBV15 and TRBJ1-5, with TRBD1 as a possible D gene (5 bases). This CDR3 is built from 15 residues. The germline V gene has CDR1 LNHNV and CDR2 YYDKDF (reference sequence). V was clipped by 5 bases and J by 2 bases, with 13 bases between them. The chain's CDR3 is CATSWDYAGNQPQHF. The CDR3 coding sequence is TGTGCCACCAGCTGGGACTACGCGGGCAATCAGCCCCAGCATTTT.

A word on this clone: Different DNA sequences within this sample yield the same CDR3. The chain couples TRBV7-6 to TRBJ1-5, with D perhaps matching TRBD1 (6 bases). CDR3 length: 13 residues. The V gene lost 5 bases and the J gene lost 5 bases, with 10 bases spanning the gap. In germline, CDR1 is SGHVS, CDR2 FNYEAQ. The CDR3 bases are TGTGCCAGCAGCCTAGGGGGGGATCAGCCCCAGCATTTT. Protein sequence: CASSLGGDQPQHF.

The chain combines TRBV5-1 with TRBJ2-3; 12 bases map to TRBD2. Germline CDR1 is SGHRS and CDR2 is YFSETQ. There are 13 residues in the CDR3. Germline trimming cut 3 bases from V and 12 bases from J; bases unmatched to any gene: 5. The CDR3 coding sequence is TGCGCCAGCAGCTCAGAACTAGCGGGGGGACAGTATTTT. Protein sequence: CASSSELAGGQYF.